The 30 T cell receptor beta chains below were found in one sample sequenced in a study of T cell repertoires in cytomegalovirus infection. Antigens for these TCRs are unknown. TCRdb re-analysed the reads in MiXCR, keeping a single row per CDR3 protein. The data show more than 300,000 distinct CDR3 sequences, approximately 35% seen once. The sample in question was cultured PBMCs, obtained from culture after CMV antigen stimulation. These receptors were taken from a human donor in good health (CMV status not recorded). Some clones in this sample may be carry-over from other donors' samples.

The V call is TRBV2, the J call TRBJ2-7; perhaps TRBD1 as D (5 bases). Looked up from germline, CDR1 is SNHLY and CDR2 is FYNNEI. V lost 7 bases, J lost 4 bases, and 8 bases lay in between. The CDR3 totals 11 residues. CDR3 amino acids: CASNQGYEQYF. As DNA, the CDR3 is TGTGCCAGCAACCAGGGTTACGAGCAGTACTTC.

This clonotype occurred a few times. This sequence joins TRBV27 and TRBJ1-1, with a possible D match to TRBD1 (6 bases). The ends were cut back, 11 bases at V and 3 bases at J, with 13 bases in the middle. The CDR3 runs 12 residues. CDR1 is MNHEY, CDR2 SMNVEV, per germline (reference sequence). CDR3 DNA sequence: TGTGCCTCCCAAGGGGGGTACACTGAAGCTTTCTTT. It translates to CASQGGYTEAFF.

The chain employs TRBV19 and TRBJ1-4, with 9 positions matching TRBD1. This CDR3 is 17 amino acids long. The junction had 8 bases not matched to a gene; V was cut back by 5 bases and J by 1 base. CDR1 is LNHDA, CDR2 SQIVND, per germline (reference sequence). CDR3 sequence (DNA): TGTGCCAGTAGTCTCGGACAGGGGAGTCGAACTAATGAAAAACTGTTTTTT. This encodes CASSLGQGSRTNEKLFF.

The chain couples TRBV7-2 to TRBJ2-5; weak D call: TRBD2 (6 bases). The CDR3 covers 15 residues. Trimming removed 1 base at V and 1 base at J, with 10 bases between. Germline V gene lookup returns CDR1 SGHTA and CDR2 FQGNSA. Here the CDR3 DNA reads TGTGCCAGCAGCTTAGTGGGGGGAACCCAAGAGACCCAGTACTTC. The encoded protein is CASSLVGGTQETQYF. Filled out from reference TRBV7-2 and TRBJ2-5, the complete variable domain reads GAGVSQSPSNKVTEKGKDVELRCDPISGHTALYWYRQSLGQGLEFLIYFQGNSAPDKSGLPSDRFSAERTGGSVSTLTIQRTQQEDSAVYLCASSLVGGTQETQYFGPGTRLLVL.

This clonotype has a count of ten or more. J is TRBJ2-3 and V is TRBV7-2; TRBD2 is a possible D gene (6 bases). Germline lookup yields CDR1 SGHTA and CDR2 FQGNSA. Trimming shortened V by 4 bases and J by 1 base, and 15 bases separated the two germline ends. This CDR3 has 16 amino acids. The CDR3 nucleotides are TGTGCCAGCAGCTGGAGGGCTCCCATTGGCACAGATACGCAGTATTTT. Translation gives CASSWRAPIGTDTQYF.

The chain links TRBV20-1 to TRBJ2-4, with D perhaps matching TRBD1 (6 bases). V shed 0 bases and J shed 0 bases, with 21 bases lying between them. Germline V gene sequence: CDR1 DFQATT, CDR2 SNEGSKA (reference sequence). This CDR3 has 19 residues. The CDR3 protein is CSAREGAAEAVAAKNIQYF. CDR3 coding DNA: TGCAGTGCTAGAGAGGGGGCTGCCGAGGCGGTAGCAGCCAAAAACATTCAGTACTTC.

V usage is TRBV12-3 or TRBV12-4 and J usage is TRBJ2-5; perhaps TRBD2 as D (5 bases). V dropped 7 bases and J dropped 4 bases, with 10 bases sitting between them. The CDR3 consists of 12 residues. Here the CDR3 DNA reads TGTGCCAGCACCTGGGCGGGAGAGACCCAGTACTTC. Its translation is CASTWAGETQYF.

V gene TRBV6-2 or TRBV6-3 combines with J gene TRBJ2-1, with 10 bases lining up with TRBD2. This CDR3 region has 14 residues. The germline CDR1 and CDR2 sequences are MNHEY and SVGEGT. The J segment lost 7 bases and the V segment lost 6 bases, leaving 6 bases of the junction unmatched. CDR3 region: CASSSRAGGNEQFF. CDR3 sequence (DNA): TGTGCCAGCAGCTCCCGAGCGGGGGGGAATGAGCAGTTCTTC.

The chain links TRBV4-1 to TRBJ1-1; the D gene is possibly TRBD1 (5 bases). The CDR3 sequence is 15 residues long. The germline V gene encodes CDR1 MGHRA and CDR2 YSYEKL. V lost 1 base and J lost 1, with 10 bases in between. As DNA, the CDR3 is TGCGCCAGCAGCCAAGGATGGGGGGGGAACACTGAAGCTTTCTTT. Its protein product is CASSQGWGGNTEAFF.

The chain is built from TRBV11-2 and TRBJ2-5, with 11 bases identical to TRBD2. The V gene's germline CDR1 is SGHAT and CDR2 FQNNGV. The CDR3 has 15 amino acids. V lost 5 bases to trimming and J lost 3 bases; unmatched junction nucleotides: 5. The CDR3 coding sequence is TGTGCCAGCAGCCTGGGACTAGCGGACAAAGAGACCCAGTACTTC. It encodes CASSLGLADKETQYF. Together with reference TRBV11-2 and TRBJ2-5, the CDR3 gives the full variable domain: EAGVAQSPRYKIIEKRQSVAFWCNPISGHATLYWYQQILGQGPKLLIQFQNNGVVDDSQLPKDRFSAERLKGVDSTLKIQPAKLEDSAVYLCASSLGLADKETQYFGPGTRLLVL.

This clonotype was counted many times. This chain links TRBV7-2 with TRBJ2-5; 10 bases align to TRBD2. The CDR3 extends over 14 amino acids. CDR1 and CDR2 from the germline V gene are SGHTA and FQGNSA. Germline trimming cut 4 bases from V and 5 bases from J; bases unmatched to any gene: 4. The CDR3 bases are TGTGCCAGCAGCTCTAGCGGGAGCTTTGAGACCCAGTACTTC. It is translated as CASSSSGSFETQYF.

This clonotype has only a few counts. The chain is built from TRBV6-2 or TRBV6-3 and TRBJ2-3; 14 bases map to TRBD2. CDR1 and CDR2 (germline): MNHEY, SVGEGT. J gave up 4 bases and V 10 bases, and 13 bases lay outside the gene matches. This CDR3 contains 17 residues. CDR3 DNA: TGTGCCACCATCGAGCGGACTAGCGGGAGGAGGTCAGATACGCAGTATTTT. Translating it yields CATIERTSGRRSDTQYF.

This clonotype was seen a handful of times. The chain employs TRBV28 and TRBJ2-3; 7 nucleotides align to TRBD2. Germline CDR1 reads MDHEN; CDR2 reads SYDVKM. The J segment lost 6 bases and the V segment lost 6 bases, leaving 9 bases of the junction unmatched. The CDR3 length is 14 residues. Here the CDR3 DNA reads TGTGCCAGCAGAACGGCGGGAGTGGGCGATACGCAGTATTTT. It codes for CASRTAGVGDTQYF.

This clonotype was observed a handful of times. The rearrangement links TRBV11-2 to TRBJ1-1; unclear D gene. The CDR3 totals 14 residues. Germline lookup yields CDR1 SGHAT and CDR2 FQNNGV. Trimming removed 3 bases from V and 0 bases from J, with 8 bases in between. The CDR3 spells CASSFTDLNTEAFF. Written as DNA, the CDR3 is TGTGCCAGCAGCTTCACGGATCTGAACACTGAAGCTTTCTTT.

This clonotype has just a few counts. The rearrangement uses TRBV7-2 and TRBJ2-1; D unresolved. Germline V gives CDR1 SGHTA, CDR2 FQGNSA. This CDR3 spans 12 amino acids. With 5 bases removed from V and 9 bases from J, the gap between germline ends came to 11 bases. The CDR3 loop is CASSDRPSEQFF. The DNA for the CDR3 is TGTGCCAGCAGCGATCGACCGAGTGAGCAGTTCTTC.

The chain couples TRBV29-1 to TRBJ2-7, with 7 nucleotides matching TRBD1. Germline CDR1 reads SQVTM; CDR2 reads ANQGSEA. This CDR3 spans 12 amino acids. The V and J ends lost 6 bases and 4 bases, in that order; junction bases with no gene match: 6. CDR3 DNA: TGCAGCGTGGACAGGCGAAAGTACGAGCAGTACGTC. This sequence encodes CSVDRRKYEQYV.

The chain combines TRBV19 with TRBJ2-3, with D possibly TRBD2 on 6 matching bases. Germline V lookup: CDR1 LNHDA, CDR2 SQIVND (reference sequence). The CDR3 runs to 15 residues. Trimming removed 3 bases at V and 4 bases at J, with 14 bases between. CDR3 sequence: CASSIKASAPDTQYF. CDR3 sequence (DNA): TGTGCCAGTAGTATTAAGGCTAGCGCTCCAGATACGCAGTATTTT.

V gene TRBV9 combines with J gene TRBJ1-5; the D gene is possibly TRBD1 (5 bases). This CDR3 has 13 residues. The germline V gene has CDR1 SGDLS and CDR2 YYNGEE. Trimming left V 1 base short and J 8 bases short, with 10 bases between. This CDR3 is CASSVSGVKPQHF. CDR3 sequence (DNA): TGTGCCAGCAGCGTATCGGGGGTGAAGCCCCAGCATTTT.

V gene TRBV19 combines with J gene TRBJ1-5; 7 nucleotides agree with TRBD1. J lost 0 bases, V lost 4 bases, and 6 bases had no gene match. CDR1 is LNHDA and CDR2 is SQIVND in the germline V gene (reference sequence). The CDR3 is 16 residues long. CDR3 DNA: TGTGCCAGTAGTACCCTGGGACAGATTAGCAATCAGCCCCAGCATTTT. It specifies CASSTLGQISNQPQHF.

Only a few counts were recorded for this clonotype. The chain recombines TRBV28 with TRBJ1-2; perhaps TRBD1 as D (5 bases). The CDR3 has 12 amino acids. The germline gives CDR1 MDHEN, CDR2 SYDVKM. Trimming left V 6 bases short and J 6 bases short, with 11 bases between. CDR3 nucleotides: TGTGCCAGCAGGTTGTGGGGGGATGGCTACACCTTC. Its translation is CASRLWGDGYTF.

The CDR3 DNA reads as TGTGCCAGCAGCCGACGGCCTAATGAAAAACTGTTTTTT. It encodes CASSRRPNEKLFF. This chain uses TRBV6-6 with TRBJ1-4; D gene uncertain. The CDR3 has 13 amino acids. V shed 6 bases and J shed 3 bases, with 8 bases lying between them. CDR1 and CDR2 from the germline V gene are MNHNY and SVGAGI (reference sequence).

The V and J genes are TRBV6-1 and TRBJ1-6; 7 bases agree with TRBD1. Looked up from germline, CDR1 is MNHNS and CDR2 is SASEGT. V shed 6 bases and J 0 bases; nucleotides not matched to a gene: 14. The CDR3 consists of 19 residues. The DNA of the CDR3 is TGTGCCAGCAGCCCAGTGACAGACAGGGAAAGCTCCTATAATTCACCCCTCCACTTT. Its translation: CASSPVTDRESSYNSPLHF.

The CDR3 DNA follows: TGTGCCAGCACCACCCCGGGCTACTCTGGAAACACCATATATTTT. Its protein is CASTTPGYSGNTIYF. V is TRBV6-1 and J is TRBJ1-3, with unresolved D. Trimming stripped 7 bases from V and 0 bases from J, with 13 bases between. Looked up from germline, CDR1 is MNHNS and CDR2 is SASEGT. The CDR3 has 15 amino acids.

The V and J genes are TRBV6-2 or TRBV6-3 and TRBJ2-5, with D perhaps matching TRBD1 (6 bases). The V gene's germline CDR1 is MNHEY and CDR2 SVGEGT. Trimming removed 2 bases from V and 3 bases from J, with 25 bases in between. CDR3 length: 19 amino acids. The CDR3 region has the DNA TGTGCCAGCAGTTACCCTTTAAGTTGGATGCAGGGGCGTAAAGAGACCCAGTACTTC. This codes for CASSYPLSWMQGRKETQYF.

This clonotype was picked up a small number of times. This sequence joins TRBV20-1 and TRBJ1-1; no clear D. The length of the CDR3 is 16 residues. V gave up 5 bases and J gave up 0 bases, with 19 bases separating them. Germline CDR1 is DFQATT and CDR2 is SNEGSKA (reference sequence). The CDR3: CSAPRGVNFMNTEAFF. The DNA of the CDR3 is TGCAGTGCTCCGAGAGGAGTTAATTTTATGAACACTGAAGCTTTCTTT.

This clonotype turned up a few times. This chain uses TRBV6-8 with TRBJ1-3; weak D call: TRBD1 (5 bases). The CDR3 spans 15 residues. V lost 10 bases to trimming and J lost 2 bases, with 18 bases between them. CDR1 and CDR2 from the germline V gene are MNHGY and SAAAGT. The CDR3 DNA reads as TGTGCCACCAGGCGCTCAGGGTTGGCTGGAAACACCATATATTTT. Translating gives CATRRSGLAGNTIYF.

The chain employs TRBV10-2 and TRBJ1-1, with unresolved D. Germline values: CDR1 WSHSY, CDR2 SAAADI. V lost 1 base to trimming and J lost 1 base, with 7 bases between them. This CDR3 has 14 amino acids. Here the CDR3 DNA reads TGCGCCAGCAGTGAGTGGTGGGGGAACACTGAAGCTTTCTTT. Its protein product is CASSEWWGNTEAFF.

This clonotype was counted many times. V and J are TRBV12-3 or TRBV12-4 and TRBJ1-2; possibly TRBD1 for D (5 bases). V lost 4 bases and J 5 bases, leaving 17 bases between the germline ends. The CDR3 is 15 amino acids. CDR3 amino acids: CASSYEAGGLYGYTF. The DNA for the CDR3 is TGTGCCAGCAGTTACGAAGCCGGGGGTCTTTATGGCTACACCTTC.

The rearrangement joins TRBV29-1 to TRBJ2-2, with 13 bases aligning to TRBD2. Germline CDR1 reads SQVTM; CDR2 reads ANQGSEA. Germline trimming cut 7 bases from V and 6 bases from J; bases unmatched to any gene: 2. The CDR3 is 13 amino acids. The CDR3 sequence: CSAGLAGAGELFF. The CDR3 coding sequence is TGCAGCGCTGGACTAGCGGGAGCCGGGGAGCTGTTTTTT.

The rearrangement uses TRBV6-8 and TRBJ2-5, with D possibly being TRBD1 or TRBD2 (6 bases each). The CDR3 has 15 residues. The germline V gene has CDR1 MNHGY and CDR2 SAAAGT. The V end lost 7 bases, the J end lost 2 bases, and 17 bases lay between the germline ends. CDR3 in DNA: TGTGCCAGCAAGGAACAGGGAGGAGGGCAAGAGACCCAGTACTTC. Residues: CASKEQGGGQETQYF.